What follows are 31 T cell receptor beta chains derived from one specimen sequenced in a study of T cells in Graves' hyperthyroidism and ophthalmopathy. From RNA transcripts, TCR beta CDR3 regions were amplified. With the HTBI primer set, the TCR CDR3 went through a first round of RT-PCR. A single record per CDR3 protein comes from TCRdb applying MiXCR to the multiplex PCR reads. The sample carries approximately 400,000 distinct CDR3 sequences, 15% to 19% recorded once. Sequenced input: blood. These receptor sequences come from a woman younger than 30 with Graves' hyperthyroidism.

This clonotype was counted many times. This rearrangement joins TRBV12-3 or TRBV12-4 to TRBJ2-7; possible D gene TRBD1, 5 bases. The CDR3 length is 14 residues. Trimming cost V 2 bases and J 2 bases, with 10 bases left between them. The CDR3 sequence: CASSLQDIPYEQYF. The CDR3 nucleotides read TGTGCCAGCAGTTTACAGGACATCCCCTACGAGCAGTACTTC.

This clonotype occurred a few times. The V gene is TRBV7-9, the J gene TRBJ2-1; D not certain. Germline V lookup: CDR1 SEHNR, CDR2 FQNEAQ (reference sequence). CDR3 size: 15 residues. Trimming stripped 5 bases from V and 7 bases from J, with 18 bases between. CDR3 amino acids: CASSQALRGRNEQFF. The CDR3 nucleotides are TGTGCCAGCAGCCAAGCATTAAGAGGACGTAATGAGCAGTTCTTC.

This clonotype has only a few counts. The CDR3 region has the DNA TGTGCCAGCAGCCCCTCGACTAGCGGGGGGGCCTATACGCAGTATTTT. It encodes CASSPSTSGGAYTQYF. V is TRBV3-1 and J is TRBJ2-3; 14 bases map to TRBD2. Germline CDR1 LGHDT, CDR2 YNNKEL (reference sequence). With V trimmed by 4 bases and J by 7 bases, 7 bases remained unmatched. The CDR3 totals 16 residues.

This clonotype showed up just a few times. This chain uses TRBV10-3 with TRBJ2-1; 14 bases are shared with TRBD2. Germline trimming cut 10 bases from V and 6 bases from J; bases unmatched to any gene: 5. The germline V gene encodes CDR1 ENHRY and CDR2 SYGVKD. The CDR3 is made up of 14 amino acids. In DNA, the CDR3 is TGTGCCACCCGACTAGCGGGGGGGCCCAATGAGCAGTTCTTC. It translates to CATRLAGGPNEQFF.

The chain joins TRBV24-1 to TRBJ2-7; 8 bases match TRBD1. CDR3 length: 14 residues. The J segment lost 4 bases and the V segment lost 5 bases, leaving 6 bases of the junction unmatched. The V gene's germline CDR1 is KGHDR and CDR2 SFDVKD. This chain's CDR3 is CATSGQGAGYEQYF. As DNA, the CDR3 is TGTGCCACCAGTGGGCAGGGGGCTGGATACGAGCAGTACTTC.

The table lists this clonotype with a few counts. The CDR3 is CSARVAWGGYTF. The CDR3 nucleotides read TGCAGTGCTAGGGTGGCCTGGGGAGGGTACACCTTC. This chain links TRBV20-1 with TRBJ1-2; D gene ambiguous. The CDR3 is 12 amino acids. The germline CDR1 and CDR2 sequences are DFQATT and SNEGSKA (reference sequence). V shed 3 bases and J shed 11 bases, with 16 bases lying between them.

This clonotype was detected many times. The chain couples TRBV6-2 or TRBV6-3 to TRBJ2-3, with TRBD1 as a possible D gene (6 bases). The CDR3 length is 16 residues. The ends were cut back, 5 bases at V and 4 bases at J, with 19 bases in the middle. Germline CDR1 is MNHEY and CDR2 is SVGEGT. In DNA, the CDR3 is TGTGCCAGCAGTCCAGGAAGGGGGTCTAGTGCAGATACGCAGTATTTT. Protein product: CASSPGRGSSADTQYF.

In this sample, this clonotype turned up a few times. J is TRBJ1-2 and V is TRBV9; TRBD1 might be the D (5 bases). CDR1 SGDLS and CDR2 YYNGEE come from the germline V gene. Between the trimmed V and J ends, which lost 0 bases and 5 bases, there was a span of 11 bases. This CDR3 has 14 amino acids. CDR3 nucleotide sequence: TGTGCCAGCAGCGTAGCGCGTGAGGGGTATGGCTACACCTTC. It specifies CASSVAREGYGYTF. The full variable domain, rest sourced from reference TRBV9 and TRBJ1-2, is DSGVTQTPKHLITATGQRVTLRCSPRSGDLSVYWYQQSLDQGLQFLIQYYNGEERAKGNILERFSAQQFPDLHSELNLSSLELGDSALYFCASSVAREGYGYTFGSGTRLTVV.

This clonotype was detected a few times. V is TRBV6-1 and J is TRBJ1-1; D is perhaps TRBD1 (6 bases). Deletions cut 6 bases from V and 1 base from J, with 9 bases between. This CDR3 region has 13 residues. CDR1 MNHNS and CDR2 SASEGT come from the germline V gene. CDR3 bases: TGTGCCAGCAGAATGACAGGGAACACTGAAGCTTTCTTT. Its protein is CASRMTGNTEAFF.

This clonotype was observed many times. DNA for the CDR3: TGTGCCAGCAGTGATACTAGCGGCTACAATGAGCAGTTCTTC. Its protein product is CASSDTSGYNEQFF. This sequence joins TRBV2 and TRBJ2-1, with 8 nucleotides matching TRBD2. V was clipped by 3 bases and J by 3 bases; unmatched bases: 1. The germline gives CDR1 SNHLY, CDR2 FYNNEI. This CDR3 spans 14 amino acids. Full variable domain (missing parts from reference TRBV2 and TRBJ2-1): EPEVTQTPSHQVTQMGQEVILRCVPISNHLYFYWYRQILGQKVEFLVSFYNNEISEKSEIFDDQFSVERPDGSNFTLKIRSTKLEDSAMYFCASSDTSGYNEQFFGPGTRLTVL.

The sample holds many counts of this clonotype. The V gene is TRBV7-3, the J gene TRBJ1-1; D is undetermined. Between the trimmed V and J ends, which lost 3 bases and 0 bases, there was a span of 8 bases. CDR1 is SGHTA, CDR2 FQGTGA, per germline. The CDR3 is 14 amino acids. In DNA form, the CDR3 reads TGTGCCAGCAGCTTTGACCGCTTGAACACTGAAGCTTTCTTT. The encoded protein is CASSFDRLNTEAFF.

This clonotype has ten or more counts. This chain joins TRBV18 and TRBJ1-5; D gene ambiguous. This CDR3 spans 15 amino acids. Germline V lookup: CDR1 KGHSH, CDR2 LQKENI. Deletions cut 4 bases from V and 4 bases from J, with 14 bases between. The CDR3 protein is CASSRVVGENQPQHF. Written as DNA, the CDR3 is TGTGCCAGCTCACGGGTCGTCGGGGAAAATCAGCCCCAGCATTTT. The whole variable domain, filled in from reference TRBV18 and TRBJ1-5, reads NAGVMQNPRHLVRRRGQEARLRCSPMKGHSHVYWYRQLPEEGLKFMVYLQKENIIDESGMPKERFSAEFPKEGPSILRIQQVVRGDSAAYFCASSRVVGENQPQHFGDGTRLSIL.

In its sample, this clonotype was seen a few times. The rearrangement joins TRBV4-3 to TRBJ2-5, with a weak D call TRBD2 (6 bases). Deletions cut 1 base from V and 6 bases from J, with 18 bases between. Germline V gene sequence: CDR1 LGHNA, CDR2 YSLEER. This CDR3 region has 16 residues. CDR3 amino acids: CASSQVVSGRFQTQYF. The CDR3 bases are TGCGCCAGCAGCCAAGTCGTCTCAGGGAGGTTTCAGACCCAGTACTTC.

The sample holds many counts of this clonotype. The V call is TRBV28, the J call TRBJ2-7; D is uncertain. V was trimmed by 2 bases and J by 2 bases, leaving 7 bases between them. The CDR3 loop spans 13 amino acids. Germline V gene data show CDR1 as MDHEN and CDR2 as SYDVKM. This chain's CDR3 is CASSLPRAYEQYF. Written as DNA, the CDR3 is TGTGCCAGCAGTTTACCAAGAGCCTACGAGCAGTACTTC.

This clonotype came up many times. This chain links TRBV28 with TRBJ2-2, with 10 bases that match TRBD2. The V gene end was trimmed by 3 bases and the J gene end by 0 bases; junction bases not matched to a gene: 7. The CDR3 runs 18 residues. In germline, CDR1 is MDHEN, CDR2 SYDVKM. The DNA for the CDR3 is TGTGCCAGCAGTTTTAGACTAGCGGGTTTCGCGAACACCGGGGAGCTGTTTTTT. Translation gives CASSFRLAGFANTGELFF.

A few counts support this clonotype. The rearrangement joins TRBV12-3 or TRBV12-4 to TRBJ2-7; D assignment may be TRBD1 or TRBD2 (5 bases each). The CDR3 contains 15 residues. The V and J ends lost 5 bases and 3 bases respectively, with 17 bases between them. The CDR3 loop reads CASSPSRGVSYEQYF. CDR3 coding DNA: TGTGCCAGCAGTCCCAGTCGAGGGGTGAGCTACGAGCAGTACTTC.

The chain carries TRBV5-1 and TRBJ1-5; maybe TRBD1 (6 bases). Germline loops: CDR1 SGHRS, CDR2 YFSETQ. Deletions cut 0 bases from V and 7 bases from J, with 14 bases between. This CDR3 comprises 15 residues. DNA for the CDR3: TGCGCCAGCAGCTTGGAGGGGGGACGTGGACAGCCCCAGCATTTT. Translation: CASSLEGGRGQPQHF.

This chain links TRBV11-2 with TRBJ2-3, with D perhaps matching TRBD1 or TRBD2 (5 bases each). The V and J ends lost 2 bases and 0 bases respectively, with 18 bases between them. Per the germline V gene, CDR1 is SGHAT and CDR2 is FQNNGV. CDR3 size: 18 residues. CDR3 coding DNA: TGTGCCAGCAGCTTACTATTCATCCCGGGGCTTAGCACAGATACGCAGTATTTT. This translates into CASSLLFIPGLSTDTQYF.

Concerning this clonotype: A much larger clonotype is one base distant, so this may be a read error. The CDR3 does not end in the conserved phenylalanine or tryptophan, so this is likely a read error. The V call is TRBV3-1, the J call TRBJ1-1; D is unclear. The CDR3 is 15 amino acids. V was pared by 0 bases and J by 1 base, with 9 bases between. Germline V CDR1 and CDR2: LGHDT, YNNKEL (reference sequence). The CDR3 bases are TGTGCCAGCAGCCAAGATCGGGTTCGGAACACTGAAGCTTTCCTT. Amino acids: CASSQDRVRNTEAFL.

The CDR3 DNA reads TGCAGTGCTAGCCGGTTGGGACTAGCGGGGGGCGCAGATACGCAGTATTTT. As protein: CSASRLGLAGGADTQYF. This chain joins TRBV20-1 and TRBJ2-3, with 15 bases fitting TRBD2. V trimming: 3 bases; J trimming: 4 bases; junction bases outside the gene matches: 8. CDR1 is DFQATT, CDR2 SNEGSKA, per germline (reference sequence). This CDR3 has 17 residues.

The chain uses TRBV7-2 and TRBJ2-1, with 7 bases identical to TRBD1. The CDR3 has 15 amino acids. The junction had 11 bases not matched to a gene; V was cut back by 5 bases and J by 7 bases. Looked up from germline, CDR1 is SGHTA and CDR2 is FQGNSA. The CDR3 loop is CASSHSDRVRNEQFF. DNA for the CDR3: TGTGCCAGCAGCCACTCCGACAGGGTAAGGAATGAGCAGTTCTTC.

The V gene is TRBV19, the J gene TRBJ1-1, with TRBD1 matching 7 bases. There are 14 residues in the CDR3. The ends lost 6 bases at V and 10 bases at J; junction bases unmatched: 14. Germline CDR1 and CDR2: LNHDA and SQIVND (reference sequence). CDR3 loop: CASRTPRDSGGAFF. CDR3 sequence (DNA): TGTGCCAGTAGGACACCCCGGGACAGCGGCGGAGCTTTCTTT.

This clonotype was seen many times. The chain has TRBV12-3 or TRBV12-4 and TRBJ2-2, with D perhaps given as TRBD1 or TRBD2 (6 bases each). This CDR3 spans 17 amino acids. Trimming removed 2 bases at V and 8 bases at J, with 21 bases between. CDR3 region: CASSLSGMTGGSGELFF. In nucleotides, the CDR3 is TGTGCCAGCAGTTTATCAGGAATGACCGGGGGCTCTGGGGAGCTGTTTTTT.

This chain connects TRBV20-1 to TRBJ1-2, with 7 bases identical to TRBD1. Germline-derived CDR1 and CDR2 are DFQATT and SNEGSKA (reference sequence). The CDR3 consists of 16 residues. V trimming: 0 bases; J trimming: 2 bases; junction bases outside the gene matches: 9. The DNA for the CDR3 is TGCAGTGCTAGAGACCGGGACAGTCCGTTCAACTATGGCTACACCTTC. This gives the protein CSARDRDSPFNYGYTF.

This clonotype has a count of ten or more. The chain employs TRBV28 and TRBJ2-3, with 7 bases fitting TRBD2. The V gene's germline CDR1 is MDHEN and CDR2 SYDVKM. The ends lost 6 bases at V and 0 bases at J; junction bases unmatched: 12. The CDR3 has 17 residues. CDR3 loop: CASSSSWLAASTDTQYF. Written as DNA, the CDR3 is TGTGCCAGCAGCTCCTCGTGGCTAGCGGCTAGCACAGATACGCAGTATTTT.

This clonotype was detected many times. V usage is TRBV28 and J usage is TRBJ1-3; D uncertain. The CDR3 loop spans 18 amino acids. Germline CDR1 reads MDHEN; CDR2 reads SYDVKM. V was shortened by 5 bases and J by 4 bases, with 24 bases between the two germline ends. Here the CDR3 reads CASSPRSLGRLAGNTIYF. The CDR3 nucleotides are TGTGCCAGCAGTCCCAGAAGCTTGGGGAGGCTGGCGGGAAACACCATATATTTT.

This sequence joins TRBV7-6 and TRBJ2-7; D not certain. The germline V gene encodes CDR1 SGHVS and CDR2 FNYEAQ. Between the trimmed V and J ends, which lost 5 bases and 6 bases, there was a span of 11 bases. The CDR3 sequence is 12 residues long. CDR3 region: CASSRPAREQYF. The CDR3 region has the DNA TGTGCCAGCAGCCGACCGGCGCGCGAGCAGTACTTC.

The chain links TRBV20-1 to TRBJ2-1; 14 positions agree with TRBD2. Germline V lookup: CDR1 DFQATT, CDR2 SNEGSKA (reference sequence). Trimming at V came to 6 bases and at J to 7 bases, leaving 14 bases not matched to a gene. The CDR3 is 17 amino acids. The CDR3: CSATGTSGSWGWNEQFF. In nucleotides, the CDR3 is TGCAGTGCCACCGGGACTAGCGGGAGCTGGGGCTGGAATGAGCAGTTCTTC.

This clonotype was counted between two and nine times. The rearrangement uses TRBV7-9 and TRBJ2-6; 9 nucleotides line up with TRBD2. The CDR3 contains 17 residues. CDR1 SEHNR and CDR2 FQNEAQ come from the germline V gene (reference sequence). V trimming: 5 bases; J trimming: 5 bases; junction bases outside the gene matches: 10. The CDR3 loop is CASSAGAGGEWANVLTF. As DNA, the CDR3 is TGTGCCAGCAGCGCCGGAGCGGGAGGTGAATGGGCCAACGTCCTGACTTTC.

The chain has TRBV29-1 and TRBJ1-2, with D possibly TRBD1 on 5 matching bases. This CDR3 spans 12 amino acids. Germline V gives CDR1 SQVTM, CDR2 ANQGSEA. The V gene lost 6 bases and the J gene lost 4 bases, with 12 bases spanning the gap. The CDR3 spells CSVITRAYGYTF. The CDR3 DNA is TGCAGCGTAATCACCAGGGCCTATGGCTACACCTTC. The full variable domain, in which reference TRBV29-1 and TRBJ1-2 provide the parts outside the CDR3, is SAVISQKPSRDICQRGTSLTIQCQVDSQVTMMFWYRQQPGQSLTLIATANQGSEATYESGFVIDKFPISRPNLTFSTLTVSNMSPEDSSIYLCSVITRAYGYTFGSGTRLTVV.

There are many counts of this clonotype. This chain uses TRBV28 with TRBJ1-6, with D hard to call. Looked up from germline, CDR1 is MDHEN and CDR2 is SYDVKM. The ends were cut back, 7 bases at V and 0 bases at J, with 10 bases in the middle. The CDR3 covers 15 residues. CDR3 sequence (DNA): TGTGCCAGCACCGACCCTAGCTCCTATAATTCACCCCTCCACTTT. Protein sequence: CASTDPSSYNSPLHF.